This record covers a single T cell receptor beta chain. The data derive from a study of T cells in Graves' hyperthyroidism and ophthalmopathy. Amplification of TCR beta CDR3 regions used RNA as the template. RT-PCR in the first round (using the HTBI primer set) targeted the TCR CDR3. TCRdb passed the multiplex PCR reads through MiXCR, listing each CDR3 protein once. The repertoire holds 450,000 to 500,000 distinct CDR3 sequences, with about 22% as singletons. V was clipped by 3 bases and J by 8 bases, with 11 bases between them. Germline V gives CDR1 MDHEN, CDR2 SYDVKM. CDR3 length: 13 amino acids. This chain uses TRBV28 with TRBJ1-5; D perhaps matches TRBD1 (5 bases). This receptor was identified in a woman aged 70 to 79 with Graves' ophthalmopathy. What was sequenced was blood. CDR3 in DNA: TGTGCCAGCAGTTTCGGGGGGTGGGAGCCCCAGCATTTT. This translates into CASSFGGWEPQHF.